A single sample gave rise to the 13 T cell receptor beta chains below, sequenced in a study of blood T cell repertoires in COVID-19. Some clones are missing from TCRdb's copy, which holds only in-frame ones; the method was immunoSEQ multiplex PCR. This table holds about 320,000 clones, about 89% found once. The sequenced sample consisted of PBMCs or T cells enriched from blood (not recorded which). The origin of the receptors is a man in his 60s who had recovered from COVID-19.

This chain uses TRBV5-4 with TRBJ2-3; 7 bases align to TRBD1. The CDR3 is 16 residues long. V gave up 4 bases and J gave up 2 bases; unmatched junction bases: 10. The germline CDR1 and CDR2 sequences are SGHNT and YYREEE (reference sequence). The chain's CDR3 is CASSQQTGLVTDTQYF. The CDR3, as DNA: TGTGCCAGCAGCCAACAGACAGGGCTCGTCACAGATACGCAGTATTTT.

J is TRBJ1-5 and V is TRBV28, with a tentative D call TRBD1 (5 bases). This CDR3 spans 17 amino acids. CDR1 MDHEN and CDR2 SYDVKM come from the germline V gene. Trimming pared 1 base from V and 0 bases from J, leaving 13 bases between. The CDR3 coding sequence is TGTGCCAGCAGTTTATTAGTGTTCAGGGATAGCAATCAGCCCCAGCATTTT. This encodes CASSLLVFRDSNQPQHF.

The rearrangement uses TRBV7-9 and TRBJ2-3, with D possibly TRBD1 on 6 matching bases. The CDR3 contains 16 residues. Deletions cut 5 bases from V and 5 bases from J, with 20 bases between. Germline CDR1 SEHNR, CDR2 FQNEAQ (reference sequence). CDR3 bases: TGTGCCAGCAGCCCGAGCACAGGGTTGGTAGGAGATACGCAGTATTTT. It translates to CASSPSTGLVGDTQYF.

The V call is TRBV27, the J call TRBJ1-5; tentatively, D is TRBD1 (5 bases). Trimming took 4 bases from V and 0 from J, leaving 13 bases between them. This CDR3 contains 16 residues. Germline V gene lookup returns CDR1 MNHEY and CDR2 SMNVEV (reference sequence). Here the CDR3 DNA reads TGTGCCAGCAGTTCTCAGGGCCTCTATAGCAATCAGCCCCAGCATTTT. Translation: CASSSQGLYSNQPQHF.

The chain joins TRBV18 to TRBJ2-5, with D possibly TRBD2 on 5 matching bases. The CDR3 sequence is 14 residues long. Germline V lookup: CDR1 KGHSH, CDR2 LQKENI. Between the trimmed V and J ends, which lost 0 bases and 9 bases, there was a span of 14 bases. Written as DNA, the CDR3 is TGTGCCAGCTCACCACCCGGACCCCCGAGGGCCCAGTACTTC. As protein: CASSPPGPPRAQYF.

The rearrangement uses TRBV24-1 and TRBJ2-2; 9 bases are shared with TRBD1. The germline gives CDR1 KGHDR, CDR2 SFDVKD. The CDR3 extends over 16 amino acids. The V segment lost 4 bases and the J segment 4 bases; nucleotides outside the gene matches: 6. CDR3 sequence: CATSEPGQGVTGELFF. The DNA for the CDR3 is TGTGCCACCAGTGAACCGGGACAGGGCGTCACCGGGGAGCTGTTTTTT.

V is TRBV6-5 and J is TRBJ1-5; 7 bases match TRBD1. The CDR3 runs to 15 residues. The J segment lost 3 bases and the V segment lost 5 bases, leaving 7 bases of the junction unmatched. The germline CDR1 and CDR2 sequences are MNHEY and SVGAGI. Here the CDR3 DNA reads TGTGCCAGCAGTCAATTTCAGGGGGACAATCAGCCCCAGCATTTT. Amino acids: CASSQFQGDNQPQHF.

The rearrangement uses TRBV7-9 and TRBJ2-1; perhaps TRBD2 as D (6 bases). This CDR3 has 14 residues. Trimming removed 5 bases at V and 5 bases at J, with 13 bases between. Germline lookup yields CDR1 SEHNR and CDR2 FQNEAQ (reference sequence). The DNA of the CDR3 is TGTGCCAGCAGCATACCGGGACTGGACAATGAGCAGTTCTTC. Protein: CASSIPGLDNEQFF.

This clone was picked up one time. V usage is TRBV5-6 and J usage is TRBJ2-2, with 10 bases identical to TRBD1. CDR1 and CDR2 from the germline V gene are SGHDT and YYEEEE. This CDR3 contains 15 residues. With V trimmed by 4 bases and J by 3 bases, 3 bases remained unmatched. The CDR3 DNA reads TGTGCCAGCAGCCTAGGACAGGGGGACACCGGGGAGCTGTTTTTT. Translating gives CASSLGQGDTGELFF.

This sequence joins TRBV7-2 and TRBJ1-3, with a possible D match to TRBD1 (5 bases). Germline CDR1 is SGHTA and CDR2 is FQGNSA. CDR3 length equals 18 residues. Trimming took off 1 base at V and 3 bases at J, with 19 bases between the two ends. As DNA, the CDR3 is TGTGCCAGCAGCTTAGAGGTGGGAGGAGGGGTTGGTGGAAACACCATATATTTT. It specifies CASSLEVGGGVGGNTIYF.

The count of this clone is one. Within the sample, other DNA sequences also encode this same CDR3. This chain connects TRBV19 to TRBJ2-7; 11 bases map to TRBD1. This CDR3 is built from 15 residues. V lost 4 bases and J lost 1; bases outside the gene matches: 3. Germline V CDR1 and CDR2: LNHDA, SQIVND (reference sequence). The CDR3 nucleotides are TGTGCCAGTAGTAGCGGGACAGGGGGTTCCTACGAGCAGTACTTC. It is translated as CASSSGTGGSYEQYF.

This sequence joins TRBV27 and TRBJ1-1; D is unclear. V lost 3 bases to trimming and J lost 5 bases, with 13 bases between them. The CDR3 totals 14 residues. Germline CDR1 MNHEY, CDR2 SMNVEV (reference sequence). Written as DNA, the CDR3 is TGTGCCAGCAGTTTTGGAGGGTTTAAAACTGAAGCTTTCTTT. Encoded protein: CASSFGGFKTEAFF.

CDR3 sequence reads: CSVPVAGVGETQYF. The DNA for the CDR3 is TGCAGCGTCCCTGTAGCGGGAGTGGGGGAGACCCAGTACTTC. The genes are TRBV29-1 and TRBJ2-5; 9 bases are a match to TRBD2. The CDR3 is 14 residues long. From germline, CDR1 is SQVTM and CDR2 ANQGSEA. V shed 6 bases and J 5 bases; nucleotides not matched to a gene: 10. The variable domain in full, completed from reference TRBV29-1 and TRBJ2-5, reads SAVISQKPSRDICQRGTSLTIQCQVDSQVTMMFWYRQQPGQSLTLIATANQGSEATYESGFVIDKFPISRPNLTFSTLTVSNMSPEDSSIYLCSVPVAGVGETQYFGPGTRLLVL.